These 12 T cell receptor beta chains came from one sample sequenced in a study of CD8 T cells in Susac syndrome. Reverse transcription of roughly 0.45 to 1 ug RNA was carried out with random hexamers. TCRdb re-called the immunoSEQ multiplex PCR reads through MiXCR, storing one row per CDR3 protein. The table shows approximately 180,000 distinct CDR3 sequences, with 95% occurring only once. Sample: CD4+ T cells from PBMCs. All receptors derive from a human donor with multiple sclerosis.

The chain employs TRBV6-2 or TRBV6-3 and TRBJ2-7; 8 nucleotides line up with TRBD1. This CDR3 is 15 amino acids long. The V and J ends lost 0 bases and 7 bases, in that order; junction bases with no gene match: 8. CDR1 is MNHEY, CDR2 SVGEGT, per germline. The CDR3 loop is CASSYSAARGQEQYF. The DNA for the CDR3 is TGTGCCAGCAGTTACTCGGCTGCCAGGGGGCAAGAGCAGTACTTC.

The sample holds one count of this clonotype. The chain couples TRBV29-1 to TRBJ2-4; no clear D gene. Germline V gives CDR1 SQVTM, CDR2 ANQGSEA. This CDR3 has 12 amino acids. The V and J ends lost 4 bases and 1 base respectively, with 5 bases between them. This CDR3 is CSVVAAKNIQYF. Written as DNA, the CDR3 is TGCAGCGTTGTGGCGGCCAAAAACATTCAGTACTTC. Full variable domain (outside the CDR3, taken from reference TRBV29-1 and TRBJ2-4): SAVISQKPSRDICQRGTSLTIQCQVDSQVTMMFWYRQQPGQSLTLIATANQGSEATYESGFVIDKFPISRPNLTFSTLTVSNMSPEDSSIYLCSVVAAKNIQYFGAGTRLSVL.

This chain connects TRBV7-9 to TRBJ1-1; D unclear. Per the germline V gene, CDR1 is SEHNR and CDR2 is FQNEAQ (reference sequence). V was clipped by 1 base and J by 4 bases, with 10 bases between them. This CDR3 region has 14 residues. The CDR3 region has the DNA TGTGCCAGCAGCTTAGTGTCGGGGATCACTGAAGCTTTCTTT. Amino acid sequence: CASSLVSGITEAFF. The full variable domain, completed using reference TRBV7-9 and TRBJ1-1, is DTGVSQNPRHKITKRGQNVTFRCDPISEHNRLYWYRQTLGQGPEFLTYFQNEAQLEKSRLLSDRFSAERPKGSFSTLEIQRTEQGDSAMYLCASSLVSGITEAFFGQGTRLTVV.

This chain connects TRBV29-1 to TRBJ2-1, with 12 bases identical to TRBD2. This CDR3 has 17 amino acids. V shed 1 base and J 4 bases; nucleotides not matched to a gene: 8. Germline lookup yields CDR1 SQVTM and CDR2 ANQGSEA. The CDR3 loop is CSVEGPSGGAPYNEQFF. CDR3 sequence (DNA): TGCAGCGTTGAAGGCCCTAGCGGGGGGGCGCCATACAATGAGCAGTTCTTC.

The CDR3 sequence is CSVGAGGGIIYEQYF. CDR3 nucleotides: TGCAGCGTTGGGGCAGGGGGCGGAATAATATACGAGCAGTACTTC. The chain uses TRBV29-1 and TRBJ2-7; TRBD1 matches at 8 bases. V shed 4 bases and J 4 bases; nucleotides not matched to a gene: 12. The CDR3 runs 15 residues. Germline V CDR1 and CDR2: SQVTM, ANQGSEA.

This clonotype was counted once. The J gene is TRBJ1-5, the V gene TRBV2; D is uncertain. The CDR3 runs to 15 residues. The V end lost 3 bases, the J end lost 2 bases, and 11 bases lay between the germline ends. The germline CDR1 and CDR2 sequences are SNHLY and FYNNEI. CDR3 sequence reads: CASSEGGLGNQPQHF. The CDR3 DNA reads TGTGCCAGCAGTGAGGGAGGGTTGGGCAATCAGCCCCAGCATTTT.

The rearrangement links TRBV28 to TRBJ2-4, with D possibly matching TRBD2 (6 bases). CDR1 is MDHEN, CDR2 SYDVKM, per germline. The CDR3 consists of 12 residues. The V gene lost 6 bases and the J gene lost 9 bases, with 12 bases spanning the gap. For the CDR3, the DNA is TGTGCCAGCAGGGGGACTGGGGGCATTCAGTACTTC. This gives the protein CASRGTGGIQYF.

The chain couples TRBV16 to TRBJ1-1; weak D call: TRBD1 (6 bases). The length of the CDR3 is 14 residues. Germline values: CDR1 KGHSY, CDR2 FQNENV. The V end was cut by 5 bases, the J end by 3 bases, with 13 bases between. CDR3 amino acids: CASSISGGDTEAFF. DNA for the CDR3: TGTGCCAGCAGCATCTCCGGGGGCGACACTGAAGCTTTCTTT.

The genes are TRBV20-1 and TRBJ2-2; D might be TRBD1 or TRBD2, each matching 6 bases. This CDR3 has 16 amino acids. Per the germline V gene, CDR1 is DFQATT and CDR2 is SNEGSKA (reference sequence). V was trimmed by 0 bases and J by 1 base, leaving 12 bases between them. DNA of the CDR3: TGCAGTGCTAGAGAGTCTAGGGGGGTGAACACCGGGGAGCTGTTTTTT. It translates to CSARESRGVNTGELFF.

The CDR3 is CAWSYNEQYF. In nucleotides, the CDR3 is TGTGCCTGGAGTTACAACGAGCAGTACTTC. V usage is TRBV30 and J usage is TRBJ2-1; D remains unclear. The J call may be incorrect, as the DNA end agrees better with TRBJ2-7. Germline CDR1 GTSNPN, CDR2 SVGIG (reference sequence). The CDR3 is made up of 10 amino acids.

The J gene is TRBJ2-3, the V gene TRBV19; D is perhaps TRBD2 (5 bases). Germline lookup yields CDR1 LNHDA and CDR2 SQIVND (reference sequence). Trimming stripped 4 bases from V and 4 bases from J, with 12 bases between. The CDR3 is made up of 14 amino acids. CDR3 protein: CASSSSGYSDTQYF. CDR3 bases: TGTGCCAGTAGTAGCAGCGGATACTCAGATACGCAGTATTTT.

CDR3 nucleotides: TGCAGTGGCACTAGCGTAAGCTCCTACAATGAGCAGTTCTTC. It specifies CSGTSVSSYNEQFF. J is TRBJ2-1 and V is TRBV20-1; 7 bases map to TRBD2. The CDR3 has 14 amino acids. Germline lookup yields CDR1 DFQATT and CDR2 SNEGSKA (reference sequence). V lost 7 bases to trimming and J lost 0 bases; unmatched junction nucleotides: 6.